The rows below give T cell receptor beta chains drawn from one sample of a study of read filtering for tumor transcriptome and immune sequencing. In TCRdb, the reads were re-called with MiXCR into one record per CDR3 protein. The sample consists of about 130,000 distinct CDR3 sequences, 13% of them appearing once. The sequenced sample was a population of CD138-negative cells sorted from bone marrow. These receptors originate from a donor at least 40 years old with multiple myeloma. CDR3s leave out the opening cysteine and the closing phenylalanine or tryptophan.

J: TRBJ1-2
V: TRBV14
CDR3: AGSPLTGYSYT

J: TRBJ2-1
V: TRBV5-6
CDR3: ASSSGLAGDLNEQF

J: TRBJ2-3
V: TRBV6-2/TRBV6-3
CDR3: VSSYTSGDVPTDTQY

J: TRBJ1-1
V: TRBV7-2
CDR3: ASSSLGGDTEAF

J: TRBJ2-3
V: TRBV12-3/TRBV12-4
CDR3: ASSLSAYPDTQY

J: TRBJ2-1
V: TRBV6-1
CDR3: ASSEALPYNEQF

J: TRBJ1-5
V: TRBV28
CDR3: ASEDRVGPRYSNQPQH

J: TRBJ2-2
V: TRBV6-1
CDR3: ASSEIGPPGELF

J: TRBJ2-5
V: TRBV5-1
CDR3: ASRPDSPIETQY

J: TRBJ2-1
V: TRBV29-1
CDR3: SSPGQGSSYNEQF

J: TRBJ2-3
V: TRBV7-3
CDR3: ASSLLPSTDTQY

J: TRBJ2-1
V: TRBV3-1
CDR3: ASSQDLGLVGYNEQF

J: TRBJ2-3
V: TRBV5-1
CDR3: ASSSREGSTDTQY

J: TRBJ1-1
V: TRBV30
CDR3: AWRRVNTEAF

J: TRBJ2-6
V: TRBV29-1
CDR3: SVEGESGANVLT

J: TRBJ2-1
V: TRBV11-2
CDR3: ASSSGTSGLLDEQF

J: TRBJ1-2
V: TRBV30
CDR3: AWSVGTRNYGYT

J: TRBJ2-1
V: TRBV7-8
CDR3: ASSLAGTSDNEQF

J: TRBJ2-2
V: TRBV2
CDR3: ASSEEAGYGELF

J: TRBJ2-3
V: TRBV6-5
CDR3: VSSSLGATTVGQY